This passage covers 2 T cell receptor beta chains from one sample sequenced in a study of preoperative IRX-2 immunotherapy in early breast cancer. Specified treatment: preoperative locoregional IRX-2 cytokine immunotherapy. Clones were read by immunoSEQ multiplex PCR, and TCRdb kept only the in-frame ones, dropping some. The sample contains approximately 98,000 clones, roughly 90% of which appear only once. The sample in question was tumor tissue, obtained after IRX-2 immunotherapy. Source of these receptors: a human donor with breast cancer.

The chain uses TRBV11-3 and TRBJ1-1, with a possible D match to TRBD1 (5 bases). V was cut by 6 bases and J by 4 bases, with 15 bases left in between. The germline V gene encodes CDR1 SGHNT and CDR2 YENEEA. The CDR3 spans 14 residues. In DNA form, the CDR3 reads TGTGCCAGCAGGGCCACAGGAAAACCCACTGAAGCTTTCTTT. Protein product: CASRATGKPTEAFF.

The CDR3 is CASSYVSTEAFF. The DNA for the CDR3 is TGTGCCAGCAGTTACGTAAGCACTGAAGCTTTCTTT. The chain employs TRBV28 and TRBJ1-1; no reliable D call. The CDR3 is made up of 12 amino acids. In germline, CDR1 is MDHEN, CDR2 SYDVKM. Trimming pared 4 bases from V and 4 bases from J, leaving 7 bases between.